These 13 T cell receptor beta chains came from one sample sequenced in a study of CD8+ T cells in alopecia areata. Extraction of RNA preceded its reverse transcription into cDNA, which served as the sequencing template. Clones were read by immunoSEQ multiplex PCR, and TCRdb kept only the in-frame ones, dropping some. The table records 90,000 to 130,000 clones, over 55% of them present only once. Sample: NKG2D-low CD8+ T cells sorted from blood. The receptors were gathered from a human donor with alopecia areata.

V gene TRBV4-1 combines with J gene TRBJ2-7; 7 nucleotides line up with TRBD2. This CDR3 is built from 15 residues. The V gene's germline CDR1 is MGHRA and CDR2 YSYEKL. J lost 0 bases, V lost 0 bases, and 2 bases had no gene match. CDR3 amino acids: CASSQERGDSYEQYF. DNA for the CDR3: TGCGCCAGCAGCCAAGAACGGGGGGACTCCTACGAGCAGTACTTC.

V usage is TRBV5-1 and J usage is TRBJ1-1; D unresolved. Germline-derived CDR1 and CDR2 are SGHRS and YFSETQ. This CDR3 contains 16 residues. The germline V and J ends were trimmed by 2 bases and 4 bases, with 18 bases remaining between them. CDR3 amino acids: CASSLEWTASITEAFF. In DNA, the CDR3 is TGCGCCAGCAGCTTAGAGTGGACGGCAAGCATCACTGAAGCTTTCTTT.

This clone has only a few counts. V gene TRBV5-6 combines with J gene TRBJ1-2; possible D gene TRBD1, 5 bases. V lost 0 bases and J lost 4, with 10 bases in between. The CDR3 runs 14 residues. Looked up from germline, CDR1 is SGHDT and CDR2 is YYEEEE. The CDR3 is CASSLEGVIYGYTF. The CDR3 DNA reads TGTGCCAGCAGCTTGGAAGGGGTTATCTATGGCTACACCTTC. The full variable domain, its missing parts supplied by reference TRBV5-6 and TRBJ1-2, is DAGVTQSPTHLIKTRGQQVTLRCSPKSGHDTVSWYQQALGQGPQFIFQYYEEEERQRGNFPDRFSGHQFPNYSSELNVNALLLGDSALYLCASSLEGVIYGYTFGSGTRLTVV.

The CDR3 bases are TGTGCCACCAGCAGAGGCGCGGGAGGGCCCTACGAGCAGTACTTC. Translating it yields CATSRGAGGPYEQYF. The V gene is TRBV15, the J gene TRBJ2-7, with 9 nucleotides matching TRBD2. The V gene's germline CDR1 is LNHNV and CDR2 YYDKDF (reference sequence). The CDR3 loop spans 15 amino acids. J was trimmed by 2 bases and V by 1 base; bases with no gene match: 3.

In regard to this clone: Other nucleotide sequences from this sample produce the same CDR3. The chain couples TRBV4-1 to TRBJ2-7; D is unresolved. This CDR3 has 12 residues. V was clipped by 1 base and J by 4 bases, with 5 bases between them. CDR1 MGHRA and CDR2 YSYEKL come from the germline V gene. The DNA for the CDR3 is TGCGCCAGCAGCCAAGTTGGGTACGAGCAGTACTTC. Encoded protein: CASSQVGYEQYF.

Only a few counts were recorded for this clone. The gene calls are TRBV5-1 and TRBJ2-5; D is perhaps TRBD1 or TRBD2 (5 bases each). The CDR3 covers 16 residues. CDR1 is SGHRS, CDR2 YFSETQ, per germline. Trimming left V 4 bases short and J 5 bases short, with 21 bases between. In DNA form, the CDR3 reads TGCGCCAGCAGCAGTCCCGGGACGCCTACGGAGGAGACCCAGTACTTC. It encodes CASSSPGTPTEETQYF.

V and J are TRBV29-1 and TRBJ1-2; a possible D gene is TRBD1 (5 bases). CDR1 is SQVTM, CDR2 ANQGSEA, per germline. The length of the CDR3 is 14 residues. Trimming pared 4 bases from V and 0 bases from J, leaving 12 bases between. The CDR3 nucleotides read TGCAGCGTTGGCCGACAGTCGCCTAACTATGGCTACACCTTC. Residues: CSVGRQSPNYGYTF.

There are a few counts of this clone. The V call is TRBV4-1, the J call TRBJ2-3; TRBD2 matches at 7 bases. Per germline, CDR1 MGHRA and CDR2 YSYEKL. This CDR3 is 12 amino acids long. V was pared by 2 bases and J by 8 bases, with 1 base of the junction left unmatched. CDR3 nucleotides: TGCGCCAGCAGCCAATTAGCGGGTACGCAGTATTTT. Encoded protein: CASSQLAGTQYF.

CDR3 DNA sequence: TGTGCCAGCAGCACTCGGACTAGCCCATCCTACGAGCAGTACTTC. This encodes CASSTRTSPSYEQYF. The chain recombines TRBV4-2 with TRBJ2-7; 8 bases match TRBD2. V was clipped by 5 bases and J by 1 base; unmatched bases: 7. Germline loops: CDR1 LGHNA, CDR2 YNFKEQ. This CDR3 is built from 15 residues.

The chain uses TRBV5-5 and TRBJ2-5; either TRBD1 or TRBD2 may supply D (5 bases each). This CDR3 is built from 15 residues. Germline CDR1 and CDR2: SGHKS and YYEKEE (reference sequence). The V and J ends lost 4 bases and 1 base respectively, with 14 bases between them. CDR3 region: CASSPYPGTQETQYF. The CDR3 DNA reads TGTGCCAGCAGCCCGTATCCCGGGACCCAAGAGACCCAGTACTTC.

This chain uses TRBV7-6 with TRBJ2-2; D might be TRBD1 or TRBD2, each matching 5 bases. Trimming removed 0 bases at V and 7 bases at J, with 9 bases between. The CDR3 has 14 amino acids. Germline loops: CDR1 SGHVS, CDR2 FNYEAQ. The CDR3 DNA reads as TGTGCCAGCAGCTTAGCGGGGGTTGTCGGGGAGCTGTTTTTT. Protein product: CASSLAGVVGELFF.

The V call is TRBV9, the J call TRBJ2-6; D gene uncertain. The CDR3 runs 16 residues. Germline V lookup: CDR1 SGDLS, CDR2 YYNGEE. V lost 4 bases and J 7 bases, leaving 18 bases between the germline ends. CDR3 DNA: TGTGCCAGCAGCACACACCGTGGGCGGATTGCCAACGTCCTGACTTTC. Its translation is CASSTHRGRIANVLTF.

This rearrangement joins TRBV5-4 to TRBJ2-7; D is unclear. This CDR3 spans 16 amino acids. The V gene lost 4 bases and the J gene lost 6 bases, with 23 bases spanning the gap. Germline values: CDR1 SGHNT, CDR2 YYREEE (reference sequence). In nucleotides, the CDR3 is TGTGCCAGCAGCCAGGAACTCCTTTCGCCCTTTAGCGAGCAGTACTTC. Translated: CASSQELLSPFSEQYF.